This is a list of T cell receptor beta chains from one sample in a study of OX40 agonist ivuxolimab in advanced cancers. Here immunoSEQ multiplex PCR was the method, and the copy in TCRdb shows in-frame clones only, minus some. The sample yields about 63,000 clones, roughly nine tenths seen once. Sample: CD4+ or CD8+ T cells sorted from blood, taken in a trial of the OX40 agonist ivuxolimab. All receptors derive from an adult with an advanced solid tumor such as melanoma, head and neck, liver or kidney cancer. Both conserved end residues are part of each CDR3. D genes are given only for firm matches. Size values are once, few and many counts, or a class for expanded clones, and some rows have none.

TRBD2 | TRBJ2-3 | TRBV7-9 | - | TGTGCCAGCAGCCCCAGCGGGGGGAGCACAGATACGCAGTATTTT | CASSPSGGSTDTQYF
- | TRBJ2-3 | TRBV9 | - | TGTGCCAGCAGCGTCAAGGGCGGTGCAGATACGCAGTATTTT | CASSVKGGADTQYF
TRBD2 | TRBJ2-1 | TRBV6-4 | - | TGTGCCAGCAGTGACTCTTTGACGTGGCGGGGGGGAATCCATGAGCAGTTCTTC | CASSDSLTWRGGIHEQFF
TRBD1 | TRBJ2-1 | TRBV27 | - | TGTGCCAGCAGCTTGACAGGGGAGGATTACAATGAGCAGTTCTTC | CASSLTGEDYNEQFF
- | TRBJ2-3 | TRBV28 | - | TGTGCCAGCAGTCGAACAGGGACATTCACAGATACGCAGTATTTT | CASSRTGTFTDTQYF
- | TRBJ2-2 | TRBV25-1 | - | TGTGCCAGCTGTAAAACAGGGCAGGACACCGGGGAGCTGTTTTTT | CASCKTGQDTGELFF
- | TRBJ2-7 | TRBV2 | - | TGTGCCAGCAGTCCACAGAAGGGGAAAGCCTACGAGCAGTACTTC | CASSPQKGKAYEQYF
- | TRBJ1-1 | TRBV27 | - | TGTGCCAGCAGACTCATGGCAGGGACGAACACTGAAGCTTTCTTT | CASRLMAGTNTEAFF
- | TRBJ1-2 | TRBV28 | - | TGTGCCAGCAGTTGGCGGTTCGCGGGGACTAACTATGGCTACACCTTC | CASSWRFAGTNYGYTF
TRBD2 | TRBJ2-5 | TRBV4-3 | - | TGCGCCAGCAGCCATGGGGCTAGCGGGATTAGGGAGACCCAGTACTTC | CASSHGASGIRETQYF
TRBD2 | TRBJ2-7 | TRBV6-1 | - | TGTGCCAGCAGTGAACTCTTAGCGGGTACCTACGAGCAGTACTTC | CASSELLAGTYEQYF
- | TRBJ2-7 | TRBV27 | - | TGTGCCAGCAGTTTGGGGGTCACCGCCTACGAGCAGTACTTC | CASSLGVTAYEQYF
- | TRBJ2-7 | TRBV4-1 | - | TGCGCCAGCAGTGGGGGCGATAGCTACGAGCAGTACTTC | CASSGGDSYEQYF
- | TRBJ2-1 | TRBV7-9 | - | TGTGCCAGCAGCTTAGGTCCGGACTACAATGAGCAGTTCTTC | CASSLGPDYNEQFF
- | TRBJ2-2 | TRBV7-9 | - | TGTGCCAGCAGCACAGGGACCGGGGAGCTGTTTTTT | CASSTGTGELFF
TRBD1 | TRBJ2-3 | TRBV7-2 | once | TGTGCCAGCAGTCCGGGGCAGGGGGCAGATACGCAGTATTTT | CASSPGQGADTQYF
- | TRBJ1-1 | TRBV9 | - | TGTGCCAGCAGCGTAGTGAAGAACACTGAAGCTTTCTTT | CASSVVKNTEAFF
TRBD1 | TRBJ2-7 | TRBV5-4 | medium-sized | TGTGCCAGCAGCTTGGGGACAGGGTTTAGCTACGAGCAGTACTTC | CASSLGTGFSYEQYF
- | TRBJ1-1 | TRBV4-3 | once | TGCGCCAGCAGCCAAGATGGGCAGACGAACACTGAAGCTTTCTTT | CASSQDGQTNTEAFF
TRBD1 | TRBJ2-7 | TRBV4-3 | - | TGCGCCAGCAGCCGCGGAGTGGGTTCACAGGGGACCTACGAGCAGTACTTC | CASSRGVGSQGTYEQYF
- | TRBJ2-1 | TRBV28 | - | TGTGCCAGCAGTTCAAGAGACCTTGATGAGCAGTTCTTC | CASSSRDLDEQFF
TRBD2 | TRBJ2-1 | TRBV9 | - | TGTGCCAGCAGCCCCCCAGCGGGGGCCTACAATGAGCAGTTCTTC | CASSPPAGAYNEQFF
- | TRBJ2-1 | TRBV4-1 | once | TGCGCCAGCAGCCATCCGGGCGGCAATGAGCAGTTCTTC | CASSHPGGNEQFF
- | TRBJ2-5 | TRBV6-1 | - | TGTGCCAGCAGTGATCACCCCTCCCCCAGCGGACCCTACCAAGAGACCCAGTACTTC | CASSDHPSPSGPYQETQYF
TRBD1 | TRBJ1-2 | TRBV28 | - | TGTGCCAGCAGTTTCGACAGGGGGCTTGAGGGCTACACCTTC | CASSFDRGLEGYTF
- | TRBJ2-3 | TRBV7-6 | - | TGTGCCAGCAGCTTACTTATAGCGTCTAGCACAGATACGCAGTATTTT | CASSLLIASSTDTQYF
- | TRBJ2-2 | TRBV4-3 | - | TGCGCCAGCAGCCAAGCCTGGCAGACCACCGGGGAGCTGTTTTTT | CASSQAWQTTGELFF
- | TRBJ1-1 | TRBV18 | - | TGTGCCAGCTCACCACCCCCAAGTGGTAGGGGCGAGAACACTGAAGCTTTCTTT | CASSPPPSGRGENTEAFF
- | TRBJ1-6 | TRBV28 | once | TGTGCCAGCAGACCTCCTCTGACAGAGAGCTCCTATAATTCACCCCTCCACTTT | CASRPPLTESSYNSPLHF
- | TRBJ2-3 | TRBV7-9 | - | TGTGCCAGCAGCCCCCTCGTCGGCGGAAGCACAGATACGCAGTATTTT | CASSPLVGGSTDTQYF
- | TRBJ2-1 | TRBV6-5 | - | TGTGCCAGCAGTTACAGTCTCGACTCCTACAATGAGCAGTTCTTC | CASSYSLDSYNEQFF
- | TRBJ1-5 | TRBV5-1 | - | TGCGCCAGCAGCTTGGACAGAAATCAGCCCCAGCATTTT | CASSLDRNQPQHF
TRBD1 | TRBJ2-1 | TRBV27 | - | TGTGCCAGCAGCCCCCTGGACAGGGAGGTTGAGCAGTTCTTC | CASSPLDREVEQFF
- | TRBJ2-1 | TRBV7-3 | - | TGTGCCAGCAGCTTAGAGGGGGGTAGCTCCTACAATGAGCAGTTCTTC | CASSLEGGSSYNEQFF
- | TRBJ2-1 | TRBV27 | - | TGTGCCAGCAGTTTCTTCTCCGGCCGCAATGAGCAGTTCTTC | CASSFFSGRNEQFF